Here is one TCR beta chain with its context. These data come from a study of blood T cell repertoires in COVID-19. Study-wide context: T cells, B-cell-depleted T cells, or PBMCs supplied cDNA or gDNA.

The data were produced by immunoSEQ multiplex PCR, yet TCRdb's version contains in-frame clones alone and is incomplete. The sample records 55,000 or so clones, over 60% being singletons. The sample was peripheral blood. The sequence was obtained from a man aged 25 to 45 with COVID-19, enrolled during active disease.

The CDR3 protein is CASSQDQVSGISGANVLTF. Written as DNA, the CDR3 is TGTGCCAGCAGCCAAGATCAGGTATCAGGCATCTCTGGGGCCAACGTCCTGACTTTC. The J gene is TRBJ2-6, the V gene TRBV3-1 (or the pseudogene TRBV3-2); the D is unclear. The V gene's germline CDR1 is LGHDT and CDR2 YNNKEL (reference sequence). The CDR3 is made up of 19 amino acids. V dropped 0 bases and J dropped 0 bases, with 15 bases sitting between them.